The 18 T cell receptor beta chains reported below all come from one sample, sequenced in a study of CD8 T cells in ankylosing spondylitis (dated by TCRdb to 2016 to 2017). The library came from 5' RACE. Sequencing was performed on an Illumina HiSeq 2500. Using fastp trimming at Q25 and MiXCR clonotype assembly, TCRdb reanalyzed the public sequencing data and kept in-frame beta chains. CDR3 protein duplicates are merged, each entry listing the most common genes and DNA. The sample has about 36,000 distinct CDR3 sequences on record, approximately 11% of them singletons. Together, the top ten hold 20% of the sample. Input material: synovial fluid, either unsorted or a sorted T cell fraction (not recorded which). Receptors were obtained from a male donor with ankylosing spondylitis.

The chain is built from TRBV12-3 or TRBV12-4 and TRBJ2-7; D is possibly TRBD1 (6 bases). Trimming shortened V by 3 bases and J by 1 base, and 7 bases separated the two germline ends. The CDR3 totals 13 residues. The CDR3 bases are TGTGCCAGCAGTTTGGGGGCGTCCTACGAGCAGTACTTC. Its protein product is CASSLGASYEQYF.

This clonotype has a handful of counts. This chain connects TRBV7-2 to TRBJ2-7; D is uncertain. V lost 3 bases and J lost 4, with 10 bases in between. Germline-derived CDR1 and CDR2 are SGHTA and FQGNSA. The length of the CDR3 is 13 residues. The CDR3 here is CASSFPWGYEQYF. CDR3 nucleotides: TGTGCCAGCAGCTTTCCATGGGGTTACGAGCAGTACTTC.

As to this clonotype: A much larger clone differs by one base, so this may be a read error. The chain recombines TRBV11-2 with TRBJ2-1; the match to TRBD2 covers 13 bases. V gave up 0 bases and J gave up 2 bases; unmatched junction bases: 4. This CDR3 region has 18 residues. Germline CDR1 and CDR2: SGHAT and FQNNGV. In DNA form, the CDR3 reads TGTGCCAGCAGCTTAGACGATGGACTAGCGGGAGCCTACAATGAGCAGTTCTTC. Translating it yields CASSLDDGLAGAYNEQFF.

This chain connects TRBV20-1 to TRBJ2-7; perhaps TRBD2 as D (5 bases). This CDR3 comprises 14 residues. Germline CDR1 and CDR2: DFQATT and SNEGSKA (reference sequence). CDR3 nucleotides: TGCAGCGCAAGCCCCCCGGGGAGCTATGACGAGCAGTACTTC. Protein sequence: CSASPPGSYDEQYF.

The table lists this clonotype with a few counts. The J gene is TRBJ2-2, the V gene TRBV5-1; possible D gene TRBD1, 5 bases. V was cut by 4 bases and J by 7 bases, with 14 bases left in between. The CDR3 covers 14 residues. Germline-derived CDR1 and CDR2 are SGHRS and YFSETQ. The CDR3 region has the DNA TGCGCCAGCAGCCTGGTAACAGGAAACGGGGAGCTGTTTTTT. This codes for CASSLVTGNGELFF. The variable domain in full, completed from reference TRBV5-1 and TRBJ2-2, reads KAGVTQTPRYLIKTRGQQVTLSCSPISGHRSVSWYQQTPGQGLQFLFEYFSETQRNKGNFPGRFSGRQFSNSRSEMNVSTLELGDSALYLCASSLVTGNGELFFGEGSRLTVL.

The CDR3 DNA reads TGTGCCAGTAGTACTAGGAGTGGGGTCGAGCAGTACTTC. Translation gives CASSTRSGVEQYF. The J gene is TRBJ2-7, the V gene TRBV19, with D uncertain. CDR3 length: 13 residues. Germline CDR1 LNHDA, CDR2 SQIVND (reference sequence). V dropped 4 bases and J dropped 6 bases, with 13 bases sitting between them. The full variable domain, its missing parts supplied by reference TRBV19 and TRBJ2-7, is DGGITQSPKYLFRKEGQNVTLSCEQNLNHDAMYWYRQDPGQGLRLIYYSQIVNDFQKGDIAEGYSVSREKKESFPLTVTSAQKNPTAFYLCASSTRSGVEQYFGPGTRLTVT.

Only a few counts were recorded for this clonotype. The J gene is TRBJ2-3, the V gene TRBV6-1; 11 bases are shared with TRBD2. The V and J ends lost 6 bases and 2 bases, in that order; junction bases with no gene match: 4. The CDR3 length is 15 residues. Per germline, CDR1 MNHNS and CDR2 SASEGT. CDR3 bases: TGTGCCAGCAGGGGACTAGCGGCGAACACAGATACGCAGTATTTT. Its protein product is CASRGLAANTDTQYF.

This clonotype came up many times. The chain links TRBV28 to TRBJ1-6, with D maybe TRBD1 (6 bases). Trimming cost V 3 bases and J 8 bases, with 11 bases left between them. Per the germline V gene, CDR1 is MDHEN and CDR2 is SYDVKM. The CDR3 totals 14 residues. The CDR3 DNA follows: TGTGCCAGCAGTTTCTACAGGGTTTATTCACCCCTCCACTTT. Translating gives CASSFYRVYSPLHF.

This clonotype was recorded many times. V is TRBV12-3 or TRBV12-4 and J is TRBJ2-7; 7 bases agree with TRBD1. This CDR3 comprises 15 residues. Trimming took 6 bases from V and 2 from J; bases not matched to a gene: 10. As DNA, the CDR3 is TGTGCCAGCAGCGGACAGGATGACCCCCCCTACGAGCAGTACTTC. Its translation: CASSGQDDPPYEQYF.

This clonotype was recorded many times. The chain joins TRBV6-5 to TRBJ2-2, with 7 bases identical to TRBD2. The V segment lost 0 bases and the J segment 2 bases; nucleotides outside the gene matches: 3. Germline values: CDR1 MNHEY, CDR2 SVGAGI. There are 16 residues in the CDR3. The chain's CDR3 is CASSYSLADNTGELFF. The CDR3 DNA sequence: TGTGCCAGCAGTTACTCCCTAGCGGATAACACCGGGGAGCTGTTTTTT.

The rearrangement uses TRBV20-1 and TRBJ2-3; no clear D. The CDR3 consists of 14 residues. CDR1 is DFQATT and CDR2 is SNEGSKA in the germline V gene (reference sequence). V dropped 3 bases and J dropped 1 base, with 11 bases sitting between them. The CDR3 DNA is TGCAGTGCTAGGGGCGGAATAGGCACAGATACGCAGTATTTT. It codes for CSARGGIGTDTQYF.

Ten or more counts support this clonotype. The chain couples TRBV7-2 to TRBJ1-6; D not certain. The V and J ends lost 2 bases and 8 bases respectively, with 10 bases between them. From germline, CDR1 is SGHTA and CDR2 FQGNSA. The CDR3 contains 14 residues. The CDR3 nucleotides are TGTGCCAGCAGCTTACTCGAGGGTTATTCACCCCTCCACTTT. It specifies CASSLLEGYSPLHF.

J is TRBJ2-7 and V is TRBV18, with D possibly called TRBD1 or TRBD2 (5 bases each). This CDR3 has 17 residues. V lost 3 bases and J lost 5, with 23 bases in between. CDR1 is KGHSH, CDR2 LQKENI, per germline. The CDR3 is CASSPRVEGPRQHEQYF. Here the CDR3 DNA reads TGTGCCAGCTCACCGAGAGTCGAGGGCCCGAGACAGCACGAGCAGTACTTC. Full variable domain (missing parts from reference TRBV18 and TRBJ2-7): NAGVMQNPRHLVRRRGQEARLRCSPMKGHSHVYWYRQLPEEGLKFMVYLQKENIIDESGMPKERFSAEFPKEGPSILRIQQVVRGDSAAYFCASSPRVEGPRQHEQYFGPGTRLTVT.

Comments on this clonotype: A single base separates this from a much larger clone, so it may be a read error. The genes are TRBV7-9 and TRBJ2-7; maybe TRBD2 (6 bases). V was cut by 5 bases and J by 4 bases, with 15 bases left in between. Germline V gene data show CDR1 as SEHNR and CDR2 as FQNEAQ (reference sequence). The CDR3 is 14 amino acids. This chain's CDR3 is CASSRGAAGYEQYF. The DNA for the CDR3 is TGTGCCAGCAGCCGCGGGGCAGCTGGATACGAGCAGTACTTC.

The table lists this clonotype with many counts. V and J are TRBV20-1 and TRBJ2-7, with TRBD2 as a possible D gene (6 bases). This CDR3 region has 14 residues. Germline CDR1 is DFQATT and CDR2 is SNEGSKA (reference sequence). Trimming shortened V by 1 base and J by 7 bases, and 17 bases separated the two germline ends. The CDR3 region has the DNA TGCAGTGCTAGAGTGACCCAAAACGGGGGTGAGCAGTACTTC. Its protein product is CSARVTQNGGEQYF.

V usage is TRBV28 and J usage is TRBJ2-2, with D perhaps matching TRBD1 (5 bases). This CDR3 contains 13 residues. Trimming took 6 bases from V and 5 from J, leaving 10 bases between them. Germline V gene sequence: CDR1 MDHEN, CDR2 SYDVKM. The CDR3 spells CASRVPGTGELFF. The CDR3 nucleotides read TGTGCCAGCAGGGTACCAGGGACCGGGGAGCTGTTTTTT.

V is TRBV7-3 and J is TRBJ2-3; 9 bases match TRBD2. CDR1 and CDR2 (germline): SGHTA, FQGTGA. V shed 3 bases, J shed 3 bases, and the junction held 4 bases outside the gene matches. The CDR3 contains 15 residues. CDR3: CASSFSGSRTDTQYF. Here the CDR3 DNA reads TGTGCCAGCAGCTTTAGCGGGAGTCGTACAGATACGCAGTATTTT.

This clonotype has only a few counts. The CDR3 nucleotides read TGCAGTGCAAAGAAGGGGGGTAGCTACGAGCAGTACTTC. The encoded protein is CSAKKGGSYEQYF. The genes are TRBV20-1 and TRBJ2-7; tentatively, D is TRBD1 or TRBD2 (6 bases each). The CDR3 length is 13 residues. The V end was cut by 6 bases, the J end by 3 bases, with 15 bases between. Germline-derived CDR1 and CDR2 are DFQATT and SNEGSKA (reference sequence).